Below, 7 T cell receptor beta chains from the same sample are listed, as sequenced in a study of post-analysis software for immune sequencing data. The library was made from cDNA and included unique molecular identifiers. One entry per CDR3 protein results from TCRdb running MiXCR on the PCR reads. The sample has 430,000 or so distinct CDR3 sequences; 39% are singletons. Their antigen targets remain unknown. The study, taken as a whole, reports: Five TRBV segments, TRBV5-6, TRBV5-1 and TRBV20-1 among them, were found more frequent in patients than controls.

The sample was blood. These TCRs come from a girl aged 2 to 10 with multiple sclerosis.

This chain links TRBV20-1 with TRBJ1-1; D is undetermined. The CDR3 is 14 amino acids. In germline, CDR1 is DFQATT, CDR2 SNEGSKA (reference sequence). Between the trimmed V and J ends, which lost 7 bases and 4 bases, there was a span of 19 bases. The CDR3 protein is CSVKAPRQTTEAFF. The CDR3 coding sequence is TGCAGTGTCAAAGCACCAAGGCAGACCACTGAAGCTTTCTTT.

This clonotype showed up just a few times. For the CDR3, the DNA is TGTGCCAGCAGCGCCGGGACTAGCGGGTTTGAGCAGTTCTTC. It is translated as CASSAGTSGFEQFF. The chain combines TRBV7-2 with TRBJ2-1; TRBD2 aligns across 12 bases. The CDR3 runs 14 residues. After removal of 5 bases from V and 9 bases from J, the junction contained 5 bases not matched to a gene. Germline lookup yields CDR1 SGHTA and CDR2 FQGNSA.

This clonotype was seen once. The chain recombines TRBV5-4 with TRBJ2-1; perhaps TRBD1 as D (5 bases). Trimming cost V 4 bases and J 7 bases, with 15 bases left between them. Germline V gene lookup returns CDR1 SGHNT and CDR2 YYREEE (reference sequence). This CDR3 spans 14 amino acids. In nucleotides, the CDR3 is TGTGCCAGCAGCACCTGGGGCGTACGGAATGAGCAGTTCTTC. Encoded protein: CASSTWGVRNEQFF.

The chain combines TRBV29-1 with TRBJ1-2; no clear D. Per germline, CDR1 SQVTM and CDR2 ANQGSEA. The V end lost 4 bases, the J end lost 8 bases, and 14 bases lay between the germline ends. The CDR3 covers 12 residues. The CDR3 DNA sequence: TGCAGCGTTGGAAAAGGGTCGGGGGGCTACACCTTC. Translated: CSVGKGSGGYTF.

V and J are TRBV29-1 and TRBJ2-7; 11 nucleotides agree with TRBD2. The CDR3 covers 13 residues. Trimming took 4 bases from V and 6 from J; bases not matched to a gene: 5. Germline V gives CDR1 SQVTM, CDR2 ANQGSEA. This CDR3 reads CSVAGLAVGEQYF. In nucleotides, the CDR3 is TGCAGCGTTGCGGGACTAGCGGTGGGCGAGCAGTACTTC.

The rearrangement uses TRBV5-6 and TRBJ1-1; no clear D. Between the trimmed V and J ends, which lost 2 bases and 7 bases, there was a span of 9 bases. Germline lookup yields CDR1 SGHDT and CDR2 YYEEEE. The CDR3 consists of 12 residues. CDR3 nucleotides: TGTGCCAGCAGCTTTCCCGCGGATGAAGCTTTCTTT. Protein: CASSFPADEAFF. Looking up the rest from reference TRBV5-6 and TRBJ1-1 gives the full variable domain: DAGVTQSPTHLIKTRGQQVTLRCSPKSGHDTVSWYQQALGQGPQFIFQYYEEEERQRGNFPDRFSGHQFPNYSSELNVNALLLGDSALYLCASSFPADEAFFGQGTRLTVV.

This chain joins TRBV7-3 and TRBJ2-1; the D gene is possibly TRBD1 (6 bases). The CDR3 is 16 residues long. Germline lookup yields CDR1 SGHTA and CDR2 FQGTGA. V was trimmed by 0 bases and J by 2 bases, leaving 11 bases between them. The CDR3 loop reads CASSLTGQGPYNEQFF. The DNA for the CDR3 is TGTGCCAGCAGCTTAACGGGGCAGGGGCCCTACAATGAGCAGTTCTTC.